This T cell receptor (beta chain) stems from a study of blood T cell repertoires in COVID-19. Study context: The United States, Italy and Spain provided the acute and convalescent COVID-19 samples.

Sequenced by immunoSEQ multiplex PCR; TCRdb stores in-frame clones only, minus some. The sample consists of about 74,000 clones, around 82% of them appearing once. Germline assignment: CDR1 SGHNT and CDR2 YYREEE (reference sequence). The CDR3 runs to 15 residues. J gave up 5 bases and V 4 bases, and 10 bases lay outside the gene matches. The genes are TRBV5-4 and TRBJ2-5, with 8 bases matching TRBD2. The sequence was obtained from a man aged 50-60 years with active COVID-19. Input material: peripheral blood. CDR3 sequence (DNA): TGTGCCAGCAGCAAGGGGGGAGCGGGAGATGAGACCCAGTACTTC. Amino acids: CASSKGGAGDETQYF. Full variable domain (missing parts from reference TRBV5-4 and TRBJ2-5): ETGVTQSPTHLIKTRGQQVTLRCSSQSGHNTVSWYQQALGQGPQFIFQYYREEENGRGNFPPRFSGLQFPNYSSELNVNALELDDSALYLCASSKGGAGDETQYFGPGTRLLVL.